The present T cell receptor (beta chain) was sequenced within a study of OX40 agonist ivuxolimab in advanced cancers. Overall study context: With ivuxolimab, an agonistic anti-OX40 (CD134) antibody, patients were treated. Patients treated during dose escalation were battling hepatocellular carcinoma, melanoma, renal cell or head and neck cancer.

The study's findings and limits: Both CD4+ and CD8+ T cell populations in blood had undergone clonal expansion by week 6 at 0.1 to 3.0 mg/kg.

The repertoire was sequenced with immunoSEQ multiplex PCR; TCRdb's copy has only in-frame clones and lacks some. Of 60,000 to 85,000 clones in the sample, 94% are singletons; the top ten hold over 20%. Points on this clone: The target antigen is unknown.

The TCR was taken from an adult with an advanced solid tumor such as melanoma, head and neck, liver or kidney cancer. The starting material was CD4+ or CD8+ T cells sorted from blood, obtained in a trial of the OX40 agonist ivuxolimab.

The CDR3 DNA reads as TGTGCCAGCAGCTTTGACAGGGGAGGTCCCGGGGAGCTGTTTTTT. It translates to CASSFDRGGPGELFF. The chain recombines TRBV5-8 with TRBJ2-2; TRBD1 matches at 8 bases. The CDR3 covers 15 residues. Germline CDR1 reads SGHTS; CDR2 reads YDEGEE. V shed 2 bases and J 6 bases; nucleotides not matched to a gene: 6.